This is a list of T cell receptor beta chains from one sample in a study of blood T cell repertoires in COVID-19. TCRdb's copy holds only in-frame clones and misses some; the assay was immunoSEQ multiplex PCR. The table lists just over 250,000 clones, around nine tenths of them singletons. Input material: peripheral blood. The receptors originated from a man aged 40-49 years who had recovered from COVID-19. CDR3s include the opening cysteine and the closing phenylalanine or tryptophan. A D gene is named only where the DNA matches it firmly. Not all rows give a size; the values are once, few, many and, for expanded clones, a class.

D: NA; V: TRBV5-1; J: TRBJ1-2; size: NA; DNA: TGCGCCAGCAGCTTGGAAGGTCAGGGAGGTGGCTACACCTTC; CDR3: CASSLEGQGGGYTF
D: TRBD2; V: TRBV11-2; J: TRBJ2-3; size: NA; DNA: TGTGCCAGCAGCTTAGCCTCAGCGGGAGGGCCGCAGGGTACGCAGTATTTT; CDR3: CASSLASAGGPQGTQYF
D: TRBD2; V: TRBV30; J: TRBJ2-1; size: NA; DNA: TGTGCCTGGAGTGTTAGGACTAGCGGGATAAATGAGCAGTTCTTC; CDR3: CAWSVRTSGINEQFF
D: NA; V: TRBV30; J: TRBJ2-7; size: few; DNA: TGTGCCTGGAGTGGCAGGGTAGACGACGAGCAGTACTTC; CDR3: CAWSGRVDDEQYF
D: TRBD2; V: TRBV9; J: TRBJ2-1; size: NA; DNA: TGTGCCAGCAGCGTAGTGAAAGCGGGAGGGCCCCATGAGCAGTTCTTC; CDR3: CASSVVKAGGPHEQFF
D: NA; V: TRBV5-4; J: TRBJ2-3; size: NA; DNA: TGTGCCAGCAGCTTGATGCTCGGAGATACGCAGTATTTT; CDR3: CASSLMLGDTQYF
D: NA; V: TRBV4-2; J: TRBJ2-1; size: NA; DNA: TGTGCCAGCAGCCCCTGGGGGGGCGTTGAGCAGTTCTTC; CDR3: CASSPWGGVEQFF
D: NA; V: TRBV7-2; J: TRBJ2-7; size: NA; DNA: TGTGCCAGCAGCTTAAGTAGCGGAGCGGTTTTCTCCTACGAGCAGTACTTC; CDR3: CASSLSSGAVFSYEQYF
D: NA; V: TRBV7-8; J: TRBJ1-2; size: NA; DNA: TGTGCCAGCAGCTTAGGAAGATCGAGTTCTAACTATGGCTACACCTTC; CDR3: CASSLGRSSSNYGYTF
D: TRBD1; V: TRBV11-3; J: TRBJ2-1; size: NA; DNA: TGTGCCAGCAGCTTCAGCAGGGGGAACAATGAGCAGTTCTTC; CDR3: CASSFSRGNNEQFF
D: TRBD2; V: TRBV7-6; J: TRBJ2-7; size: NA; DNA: TGTGCCAGCAGCGTAGCGGGAGCCTCCTCCTACGAGCAGTACTTC; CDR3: CASSVAGASSYEQYF
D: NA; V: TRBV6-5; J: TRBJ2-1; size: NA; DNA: TGTGCCAGCAGTTACTCGAGGATAGCTCTCCCGAGGGAGCAGTTCTTC; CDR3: CASSYSRIALPREQFF
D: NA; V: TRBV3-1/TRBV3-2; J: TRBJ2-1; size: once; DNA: TGTGCCAGCAGCCCCCCCGGGTTCTACAATGAGCAGTTCTTC; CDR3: CASSPPGFYNEQFF
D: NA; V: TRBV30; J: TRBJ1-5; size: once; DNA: TGTGCCTGGAGGCCCGCAGGGTCTCGCAATCAGCCCCAGCATTTT; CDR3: CAWRPAGSRNQPQHF
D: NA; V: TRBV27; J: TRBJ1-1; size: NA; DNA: TGTGCCAGCATTGCCAGGAACACTGAAGCTTTCTTT; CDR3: CASIARNTEAFF
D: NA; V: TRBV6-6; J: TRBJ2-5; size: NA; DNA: TGTGCCAGCACCCAAATCCGGGCAGGGAAAGAGACCCAGTACTTC; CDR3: CASTQIRAGKETQYF
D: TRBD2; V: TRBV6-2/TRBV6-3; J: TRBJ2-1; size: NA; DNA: TGTGCCAGCAGTCCCCTTAGGGCGGGGAGGGCCTACAATGAGCAGTTCTTC; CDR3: CASSPLRAGRAYNEQFF
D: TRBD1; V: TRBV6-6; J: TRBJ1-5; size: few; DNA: TGTGCCAGCAGTCTCACCGGGACAGGCGCCTATAGCAATCAGCCCCAGCATTTT; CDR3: CASSLTGTGAYSNQPQHF
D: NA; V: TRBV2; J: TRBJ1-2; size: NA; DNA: TGTGCCAGCAGTGACGTGGGGGCCTATGGCTACACCTTC; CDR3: CASSDVGAYGYTF
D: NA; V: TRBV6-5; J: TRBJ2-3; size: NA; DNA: TGTGCCAGCAGGAGGGTTAGCACAGATACGCAGTATTTT; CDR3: CASRRVSTDTQYF
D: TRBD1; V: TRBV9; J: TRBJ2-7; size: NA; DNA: TGTGCCAGCAGCGTATCTGGACAGGGCACCTACGAGCAGTACTTC; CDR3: CASSVSGQGTYEQYF
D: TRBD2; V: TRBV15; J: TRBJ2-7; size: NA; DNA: TGTGCCACCAGCCCCCGACTAGCGGGGGCCTACGAGCAGTACTTC; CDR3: CATSPRLAGAYEQYF
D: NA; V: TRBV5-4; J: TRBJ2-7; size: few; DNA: TGTGCCAGCAGCCCGCGGGGGCAAGCGACCTACGAGCAGTACTTC; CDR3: CASSPRGQATYEQYF
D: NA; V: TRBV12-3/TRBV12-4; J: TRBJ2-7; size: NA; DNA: TGTGCCAGCAGCCGAAAAACAGGGAGCGAGCAGTACTTC; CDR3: CASSRKTGSEQYF
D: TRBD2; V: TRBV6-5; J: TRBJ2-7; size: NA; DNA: TGTGCCAGCAGTTACGGACTAGCGGGAGGGCCTGGAGAGCAGTACTTC; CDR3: CASSYGLAGGPGEQYF
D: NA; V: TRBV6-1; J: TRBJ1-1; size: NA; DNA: TGTGCCAGTTACCCCCTGGGCACAGGGAACACTGAAGCTTTCTTT; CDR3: CASYPLGTGNTEAFF